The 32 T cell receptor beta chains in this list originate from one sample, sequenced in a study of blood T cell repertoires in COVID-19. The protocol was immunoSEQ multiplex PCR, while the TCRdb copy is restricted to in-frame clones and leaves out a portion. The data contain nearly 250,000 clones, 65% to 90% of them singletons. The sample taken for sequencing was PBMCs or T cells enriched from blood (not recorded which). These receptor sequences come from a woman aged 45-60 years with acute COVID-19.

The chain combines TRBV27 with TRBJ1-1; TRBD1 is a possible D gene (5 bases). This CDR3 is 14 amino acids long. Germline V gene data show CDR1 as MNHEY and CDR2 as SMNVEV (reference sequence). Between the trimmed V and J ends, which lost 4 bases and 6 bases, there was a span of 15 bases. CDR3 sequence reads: CASSSMRGRPEAFF. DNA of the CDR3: TGTGCCAGCAGTTCCATGCGGGGGAGACCTGAAGCTTTCTTT.

DNA of the CDR3: TGTGCCAGCAGTTTACTTGGACAGGGCAATCAGCCCCAGCATTTT. Translation: CASSLLGQGNQPQHF. V gene TRBV27 combines with J gene TRBJ1-5; 7 bases agree with TRBD1. Germline CDR1 and CDR2: MNHEY and SMNVEV (reference sequence). The junction had 3 bases not matched to a gene; V was cut back by 2 bases and J by 2 bases. The CDR3 consists of 15 residues.

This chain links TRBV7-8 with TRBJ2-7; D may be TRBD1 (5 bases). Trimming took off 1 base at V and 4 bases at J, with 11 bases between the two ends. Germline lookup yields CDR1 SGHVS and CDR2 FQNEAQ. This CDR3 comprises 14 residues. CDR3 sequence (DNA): TGTGCCAGCAGCTTAGGACAGTCCGCTTACGAGCAGTACTTC. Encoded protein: CASSLGQSAYEQYF.

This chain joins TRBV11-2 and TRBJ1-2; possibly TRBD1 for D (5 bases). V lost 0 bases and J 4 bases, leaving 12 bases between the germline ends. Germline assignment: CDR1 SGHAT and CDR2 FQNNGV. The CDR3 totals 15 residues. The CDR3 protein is CASSLDSRGRYGYTF. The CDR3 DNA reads TGTGCCAGCAGCTTAGATTCGCGGGGACGCTATGGCTACACCTTC.

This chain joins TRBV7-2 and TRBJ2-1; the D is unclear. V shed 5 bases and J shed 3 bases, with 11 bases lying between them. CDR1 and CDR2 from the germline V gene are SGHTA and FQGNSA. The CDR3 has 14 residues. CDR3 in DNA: TGTGCCAGCAGCATTTACAAGAACTACAATGAGCAGTTCTTC. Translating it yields CASSIYKNYNEQFF.

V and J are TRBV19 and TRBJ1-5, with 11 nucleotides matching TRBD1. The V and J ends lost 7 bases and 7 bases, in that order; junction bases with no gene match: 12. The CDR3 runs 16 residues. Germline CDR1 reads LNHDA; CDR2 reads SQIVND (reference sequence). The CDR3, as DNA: TGTGCCAGTACCTTGGGCCGGGACAGGGGGGAACAGCCCCAGCATTTT. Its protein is CASTLGRDRGEQPQHF.

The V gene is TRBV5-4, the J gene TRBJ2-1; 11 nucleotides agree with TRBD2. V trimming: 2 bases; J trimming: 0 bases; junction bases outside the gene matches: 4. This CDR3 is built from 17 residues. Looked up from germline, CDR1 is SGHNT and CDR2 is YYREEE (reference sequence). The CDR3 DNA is TGTGCCAGCAGCTTCCCTAGCGGGGGGCTCTCCTACAATGAGCAGTTCTTC. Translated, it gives CASSFPSGGLSYNEQFF.

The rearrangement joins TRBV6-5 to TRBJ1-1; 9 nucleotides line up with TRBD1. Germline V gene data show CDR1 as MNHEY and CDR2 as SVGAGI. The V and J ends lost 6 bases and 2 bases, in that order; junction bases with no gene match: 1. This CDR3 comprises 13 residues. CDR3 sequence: CASRTGGNTEAFF. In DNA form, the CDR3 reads TGTGCCAGCAGAACAGGGGGCAACACTGAAGCTTTCTTT.

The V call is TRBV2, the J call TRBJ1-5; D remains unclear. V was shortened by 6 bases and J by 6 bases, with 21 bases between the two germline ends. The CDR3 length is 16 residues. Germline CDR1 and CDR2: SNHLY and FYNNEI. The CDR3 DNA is TGTGCCAGCAGGGAGGGCACAGAGATCGGTCCTCAGCCCCAGCATTTT. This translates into CASREGTEIGPQPQHF.

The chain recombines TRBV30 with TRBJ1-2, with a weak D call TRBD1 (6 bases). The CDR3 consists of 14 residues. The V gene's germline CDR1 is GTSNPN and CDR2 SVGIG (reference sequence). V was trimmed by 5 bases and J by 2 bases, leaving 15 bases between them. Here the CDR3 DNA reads TGTGCCTGGCAGCGAAGGGGGGGAAACTATGGCTACACCTTC. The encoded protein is CAWQRRGGNYGYTF.

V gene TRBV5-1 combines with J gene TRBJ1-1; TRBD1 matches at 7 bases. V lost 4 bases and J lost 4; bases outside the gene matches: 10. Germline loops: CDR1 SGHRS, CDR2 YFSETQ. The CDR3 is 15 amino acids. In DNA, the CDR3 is TGCGCCAGCAGCCCTAGACAGGGAAGGCTCACTGAAGCTTTCTTT. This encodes CASSPRQGRLTEAFF. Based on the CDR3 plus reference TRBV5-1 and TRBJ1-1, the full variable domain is KAGVTQTPRYLIKTRGQQVTLSCSPISGHRSVSWYQQTPGQGLQFLFEYFSETQRNKGNFPGRFSGRQFSNSRSEMNVSTLELGDSALYLCASSPRQGRLTEAFFGQGTRLTVV.

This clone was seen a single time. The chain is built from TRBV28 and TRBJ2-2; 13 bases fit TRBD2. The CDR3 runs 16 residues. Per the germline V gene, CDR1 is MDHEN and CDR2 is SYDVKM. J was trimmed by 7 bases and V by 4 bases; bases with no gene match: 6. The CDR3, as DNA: TGTGCCAGCAGTTCCCCTGGGACTAGCGGGGACGGGGAGCTGTTTTTT. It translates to CASSSPGTSGDGELFF.

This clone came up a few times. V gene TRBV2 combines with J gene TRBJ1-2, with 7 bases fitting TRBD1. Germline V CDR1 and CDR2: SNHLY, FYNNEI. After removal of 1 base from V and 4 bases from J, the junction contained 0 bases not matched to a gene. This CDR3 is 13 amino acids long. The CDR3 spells CASSEGTGYGYTF. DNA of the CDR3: TGTGCCAGCAGTGAAGGGACAGGCTATGGCTACACCTTC. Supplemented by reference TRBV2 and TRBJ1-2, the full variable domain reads EPEVTQTPSHQVTQMGQEVILRCVPISNHLYFYWYRQILGQKVEFLVSFYNNEISEKSEIFDDQFSVERPDGSNFTLKIRSTKLEDSAMYFCASSEGTGYGYTFGSGTRLTVV.

The CDR3 DNA sequence: TGCAGCGTTGGTAAAGAGACCCAGTACTTC. Protein sequence: CSVGKETQYF. The genes are TRBV29-1 and TRBJ2-5; D is undetermined. Germline V CDR1 and CDR2: SQVTM, ANQGSEA. V gave up 4 bases and J gave up 3 bases, with 3 bases separating them. CDR3 length equals 10 residues.

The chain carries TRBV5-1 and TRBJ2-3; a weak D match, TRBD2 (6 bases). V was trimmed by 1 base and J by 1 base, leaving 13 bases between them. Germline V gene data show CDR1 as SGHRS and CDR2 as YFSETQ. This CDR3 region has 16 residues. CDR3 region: CASSLLSGLGTDTQYF. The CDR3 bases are TGCGCCAGCAGCTTGCTGAGCGGGCTAGGCACAGATACGCAGTATTTT.

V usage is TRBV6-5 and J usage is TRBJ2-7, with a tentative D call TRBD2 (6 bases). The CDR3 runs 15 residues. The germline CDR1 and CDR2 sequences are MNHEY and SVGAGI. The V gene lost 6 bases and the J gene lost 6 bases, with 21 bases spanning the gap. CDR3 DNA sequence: TGTGCCAGCAGCGCACTGGGGACTGAGATTAGCGAGCAGTACTTC. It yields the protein CASSALGTEISEQYF.

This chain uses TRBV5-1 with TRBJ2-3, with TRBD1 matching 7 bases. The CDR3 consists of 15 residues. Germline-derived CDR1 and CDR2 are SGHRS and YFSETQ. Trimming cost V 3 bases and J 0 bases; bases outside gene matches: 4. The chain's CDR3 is CASSWTGGSTDTQYF. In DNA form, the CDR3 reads TGCGCCAGCAGCTGGACAGGAGGTAGCACAGATACGCAGTATTTT.

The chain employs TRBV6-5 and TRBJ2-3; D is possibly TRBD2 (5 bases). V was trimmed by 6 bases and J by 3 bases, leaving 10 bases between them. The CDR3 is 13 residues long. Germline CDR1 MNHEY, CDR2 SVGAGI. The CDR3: CASRAPGTDTQYF. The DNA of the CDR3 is TGTGCCAGCAGGGCCCCGGGGACAGATACGCAGTATTTT.

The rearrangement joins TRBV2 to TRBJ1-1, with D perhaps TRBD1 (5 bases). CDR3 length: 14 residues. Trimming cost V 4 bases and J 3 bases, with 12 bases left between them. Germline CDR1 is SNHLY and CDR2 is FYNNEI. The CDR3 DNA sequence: TGTGCCAGCAGTGCCCGACAGCTCGACACTGAAGCTTTCTTT. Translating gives CASSARQLDTEAFF.

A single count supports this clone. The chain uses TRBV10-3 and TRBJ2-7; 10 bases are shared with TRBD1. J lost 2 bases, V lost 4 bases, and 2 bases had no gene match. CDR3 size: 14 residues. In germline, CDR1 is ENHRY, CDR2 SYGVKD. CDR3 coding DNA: TGTGCCATCAGTGTCGGGACAGGGGCCTACGAGCAGTACTTC. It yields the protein CAISVGTGAYEQYF.

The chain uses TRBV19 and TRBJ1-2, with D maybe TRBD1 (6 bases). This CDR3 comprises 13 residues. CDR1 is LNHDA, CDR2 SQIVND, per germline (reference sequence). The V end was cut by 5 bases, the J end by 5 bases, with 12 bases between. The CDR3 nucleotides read TGTGCCAGTAGTGAGGGACATCAATATGGCTACACCTTC. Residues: CASSEGHQYGYTF.

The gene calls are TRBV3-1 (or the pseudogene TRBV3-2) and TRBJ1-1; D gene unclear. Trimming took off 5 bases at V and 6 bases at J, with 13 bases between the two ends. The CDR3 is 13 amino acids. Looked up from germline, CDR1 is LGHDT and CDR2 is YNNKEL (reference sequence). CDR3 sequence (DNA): TGTGCCAGCAGCGCACAGTTGAGCCCTGAAGCTTTCTTT. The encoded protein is CASSAQLSPEAFF.

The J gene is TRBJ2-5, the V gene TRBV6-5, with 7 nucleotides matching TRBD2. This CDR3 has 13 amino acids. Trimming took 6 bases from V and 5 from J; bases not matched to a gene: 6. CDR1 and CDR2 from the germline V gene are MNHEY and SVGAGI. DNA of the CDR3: TGTGCCAGCAGACTTGGACTAGTTGAGACCCAGTACTTC. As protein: CASRLGLVETQYF.

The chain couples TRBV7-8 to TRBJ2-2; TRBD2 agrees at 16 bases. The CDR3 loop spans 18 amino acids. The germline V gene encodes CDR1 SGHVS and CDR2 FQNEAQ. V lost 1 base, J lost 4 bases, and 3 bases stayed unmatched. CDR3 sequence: CASSLVGTSGGVTGELFF. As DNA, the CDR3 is TGTGCCAGCAGCTTAGTTGGGACTAGCGGGGGGGTCACCGGGGAGCTGTTTTTT. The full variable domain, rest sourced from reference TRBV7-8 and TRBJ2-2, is GAGVSQSPRYKVAKRGQDVALRCDPISGHVSLFWYQQALGQGPEFLTYFQNEAQLDKSGLPSDRFFAERPEGSVSTLKIQRTQQEDSAVYLCASSLVGTSGGVTGELFFGEGSRLTVL.

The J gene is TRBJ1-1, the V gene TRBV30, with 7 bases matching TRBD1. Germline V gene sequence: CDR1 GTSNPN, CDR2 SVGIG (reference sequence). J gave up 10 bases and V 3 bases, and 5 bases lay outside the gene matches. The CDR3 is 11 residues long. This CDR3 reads CAWSRQGVAFF. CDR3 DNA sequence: TGTGCCTGGAGCCGACAGGGAGTAGCTTTCTTT.

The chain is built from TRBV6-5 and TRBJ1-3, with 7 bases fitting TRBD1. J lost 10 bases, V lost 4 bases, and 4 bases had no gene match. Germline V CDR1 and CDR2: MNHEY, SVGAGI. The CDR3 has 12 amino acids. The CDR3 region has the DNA TGTGCCAGCAGTTTTGGCAGGGGGACCATATATTTT. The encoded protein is CASSFGRGTIYF.

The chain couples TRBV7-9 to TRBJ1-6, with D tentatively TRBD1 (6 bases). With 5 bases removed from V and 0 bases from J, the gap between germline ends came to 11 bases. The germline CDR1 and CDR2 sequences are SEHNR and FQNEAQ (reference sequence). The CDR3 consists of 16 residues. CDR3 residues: CASSIGQSSYNSPLHF. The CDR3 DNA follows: TGTGCCAGCAGCATCGGACAGAGCTCCTATAATTCACCCCTCCACTTT.

CDR3 amino acids: CASSPHTNTGELFF. The CDR3 coding sequence is TGTGCCAGCAGCCCACACACGAACACCGGGGAGCTGTTTTTT. The rearrangement joins TRBV9 to TRBJ2-2; D is unresolved. This CDR3 region has 14 residues. Germline V CDR1 and CDR2: SGDLS, YYNGEE. V lost 4 bases to trimming and J lost 0 bases, with 7 bases between them.

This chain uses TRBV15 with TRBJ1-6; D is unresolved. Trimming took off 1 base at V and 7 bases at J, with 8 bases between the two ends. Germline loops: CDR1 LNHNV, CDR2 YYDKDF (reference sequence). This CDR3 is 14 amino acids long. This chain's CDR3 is CATSRGLGNSPLHF. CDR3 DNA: TGTGCCACCAGCAGAGGGCTCGGGAATTCACCCCTCCACTTT.

In DNA form, the CDR3 reads TGTGCCAGCAGCTCGGAGCGGCCGTTCTCCTACGAGCAGTACTTC. Translating gives CASSSERPFSYEQYF. The chain has TRBV7-2 and TRBJ2-7; D perhaps matches TRBD2 (5 bases). Germline CDR1 and CDR2: SGHTA and FQGNSA. V dropped 4 bases and J dropped 0 bases, with 13 bases sitting between them. The CDR3 has 15 amino acids.

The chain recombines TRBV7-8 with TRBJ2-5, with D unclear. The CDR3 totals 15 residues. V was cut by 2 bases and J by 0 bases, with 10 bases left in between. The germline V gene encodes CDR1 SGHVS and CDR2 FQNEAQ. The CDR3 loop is CASSLTSRDQETQYF. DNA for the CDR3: TGTGCCAGCAGCTTAACGTCCCGCGACCAAGAGACCCAGTACTTC.

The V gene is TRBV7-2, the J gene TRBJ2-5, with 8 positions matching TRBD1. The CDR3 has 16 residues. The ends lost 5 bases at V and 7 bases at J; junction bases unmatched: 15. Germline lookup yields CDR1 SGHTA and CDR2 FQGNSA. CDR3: CASSPPGTQGTGTQYF. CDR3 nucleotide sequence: TGTGCCAGCAGCCCCCCTGGAACTCAGGGGACAGGGACCCAGTACTTC.